These 9 T cell receptor beta chains were sequenced from one sample in a study of vaccination and CD4 T cells after COVID-19 (dated by TCRdb to between 2022 and 2023). The treatment or condition label, as the study defines it: 10-day PBMC culture with coronavirus spike peptide pools or control peptides (ViraFEST assay). The library was made by PCR. Sequencing used an Illumina iSeq 100. At the Johns Hopkins FTIC core, DNA from the cultured CD4+ T cells underwent TCR sequencing with the Oncomine TCR Beta short-read assay. TCRdb redid the processing of the public reads, applying fastp at Q25 and MiXCR, and retained in-frame beta chains. Every entry covers one CDR3 protein and lists the most common genes and DNA from its rows. The sample has about 15,000 distinct CDR3 sequences on record, roughly 50% of them singletons. Clones ranked in the top ten supply 4% to 5.5% of the sample. No antigen has been identified for these receptors.

Sequences were derived from CD4+ T cells from blood, cultured in vitro, sampled before SARS-CoV-2 vaccination. These receptors all stem from a human donor who had recovered from COVID-19.

The chain employs TRBV21-1 and TRBJ1-6. TRBV21-1 is a recognized pseudogene. This CDR3 is 17 amino acids long. The CDR3 reads CASSKYRFSSYNSPLHF. DNA of the CDR3: TGTGCCAGCAGCAAATATCGGTTCAGCTCCTATAATTCACCCCTCCACTTT.

V usage is TRBV10-3 and J usage is TRBJ1-5; TRBD1 aligns across 7 bases. V was pared by 10 bases and J by 0 bases, with 6 bases of the junction left unmatched. Germline CDR1 is ENHRY and CDR2 is SYGVKD. This CDR3 has 14 residues. The CDR3 DNA follows: TGTGCCACCACAGGGGATAATAGCAATCAGCCCCAGCATTTT. Residues: CATTGDNSNQPQHF.

V and J are TRBV7-8 and TRBJ2-7; 11 bases map to TRBD1. The CDR3 totals 16 residues. J was trimmed by 2 bases and V by 1 base; bases with no gene match: 4. Germline V gene data show CDR1 as SGHVS and CDR2 as FQNEAQ. The CDR3: CASSLVGTGGPYEQYF. The CDR3 bases are TGTGCCAGCAGCTTAGTAGGGACAGGGGGACCCTACGAGCAGTACTTC.

The CDR3 loop reads CATSDLDSNSGANVLTF. In DNA form, the CDR3 reads TGTGCCACCAGTGATTTAGACTCTAACTCTGGGGCCAACGTCCTGACTTTC. The genes are TRBV24-1 and TRBJ2-6; D remains unclear. Germline CDR1 and CDR2: KGHDR and SFDVKD. The CDR3 contains 17 residues. V lost 1 base to trimming and J lost 0 bases, with 9 bases between them.

This sequence joins TRBV15 and TRBJ2-7; a weak D match, TRBD1 (6 bases). V was cut by 0 bases and J by 2 bases, with 14 bases left in between. CDR3 length: 16 amino acids. Germline CDR1 LNHNV, CDR2 YYDKDF (reference sequence). The CDR3 here is CATSRDLRRGTYEQYF. In DNA form, the CDR3 reads TGTGCCACCAGCAGAGATCTTCGCAGGGGAACCTACGAGCAGTACTTC.

The V and J genes are TRBV6-1 and TRBJ1-1; D remains ambiguous. From germline, CDR1 is MNHNS and CDR2 SASEGT. V shed 5 bases and J shed 2 bases, with 15 bases lying between them. The CDR3 spans 15 residues. The CDR3 reads CASSPSRYKNTEAFF. The DNA of the CDR3 is TGTGCCAGCAGTCCTTCAAGGTACAAAAACACTGAAGCTTTCTTT.

This rearrangement joins TRBV19 to TRBJ1-1; a possible D gene is TRBD1 (6 bases). Germline V gene lookup returns CDR1 LNHDA and CDR2 SQIVND (reference sequence). This CDR3 region has 17 residues. Trimming stripped 5 bases from V and 0 bases from J, with 19 bases between. For the CDR3, the DNA is TGTGCCAGTAGTGCCGACAGGACACTTTACATGAACACTGAAGCTTTCTTT. Translating it yields CASSADRTLYMNTEAFF.

CDR3 sequence reads: CASSSTGEQYF. The CDR3 nucleotides are TGTGCCAGCAGCTCCACCGGCGAGCAGTACTTC. This chain joins TRBV7-9 and TRBJ2-7, with D uncertain. The CDR3 has 11 amino acids. Trimming shortened V by 4 bases and J by 6 bases, and 7 bases separated the two germline ends. The germline V gene has CDR1 SEHNR and CDR2 FQNEAQ (reference sequence). The complete variable domain, with remaining parts taken from reference TRBV7-9 and TRBJ2-7, reads DTGVSQNPRHKITKRGQNVTFRCDPISEHNRLYWYRQTLGQGPEFLTYFQNEAQLEKSRLLSDRFSAERPKGSFSTLEIQRTEQGDSAMYLCASSSTGEQYFGPGTRLTVT.

V and J are TRBV20-1 and TRBJ2-2; D is perhaps TRBD2 (6 bases). Trimming shortened V by 6 bases and J by 2 bases, and 16 bases separated the two germline ends. The CDR3 contains 15 residues. The germline V gene encodes CDR1 DFQATT and CDR2 SNEGSKA (reference sequence). CDR3 DNA sequence: TGCAGTGCCCTCTTCCGCGGGACTAACACCGGGGAGCTGTTTTTT. The encoded protein is CSALFRGTNTGELFF.